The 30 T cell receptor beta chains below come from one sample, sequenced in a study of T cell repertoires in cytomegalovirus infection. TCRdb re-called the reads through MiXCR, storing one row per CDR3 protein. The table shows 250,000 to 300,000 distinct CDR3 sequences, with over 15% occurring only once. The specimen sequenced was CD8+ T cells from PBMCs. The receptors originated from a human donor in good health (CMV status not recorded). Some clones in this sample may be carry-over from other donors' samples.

CDR3 sequence: CSARDGHTYEQYF. CDR3 DNA: TGCAGTGCTAGGGATGGACATACCTACGAGCAGTACTTC. The chain joins TRBV20-1 to TRBJ2-7; D might be TRBD1 (5 bases). In germline, CDR1 is DFQATT, CDR2 SNEGSKA (reference sequence). This CDR3 comprises 13 residues. The V end lost 3 bases, the J end lost 2 bases, and 11 bases lay between the germline ends.

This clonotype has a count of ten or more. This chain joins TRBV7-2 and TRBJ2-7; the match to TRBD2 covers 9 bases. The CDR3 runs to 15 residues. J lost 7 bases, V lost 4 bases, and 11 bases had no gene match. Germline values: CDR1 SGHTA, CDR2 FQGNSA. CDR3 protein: CASSWGGGASREQYF. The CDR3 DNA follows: TGTGCCAGCAGCTGGGGCGGGGGGGCTTCGAGGGAGCAGTACTTC.

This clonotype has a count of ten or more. CDR3 bases: TGTGCCAGCAGCTTTGCAGGGGGCTTTACAGATAATTCACCCCTCCACTTT. Translation: CASSFAGGFTDNSPLHF. V is TRBV7-8 and J is TRBJ1-6; 8 bases match TRBD1. V gave up 3 bases and J gave up 5 bases; unmatched junction bases: 9. The V gene's germline CDR1 is SGHVS and CDR2 FQNEAQ. This CDR3 is built from 17 residues.

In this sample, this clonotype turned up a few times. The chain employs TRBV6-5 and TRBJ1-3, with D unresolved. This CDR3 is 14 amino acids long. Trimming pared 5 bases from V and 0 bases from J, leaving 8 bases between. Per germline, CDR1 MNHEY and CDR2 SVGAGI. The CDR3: CASSPGDSGNTIYF. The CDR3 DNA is TGTGCCAGCAGTCCCGGGGACTCTGGAAACACCATATATTTT.

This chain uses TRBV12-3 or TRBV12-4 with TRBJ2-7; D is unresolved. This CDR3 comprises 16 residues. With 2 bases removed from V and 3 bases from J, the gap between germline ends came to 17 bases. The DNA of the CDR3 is TGTGCCAGCAGTTTAAACTTTTTCGCTGGAAACTACGAGCAGTACTTC. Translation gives CASSLNFFAGNYEQYF.

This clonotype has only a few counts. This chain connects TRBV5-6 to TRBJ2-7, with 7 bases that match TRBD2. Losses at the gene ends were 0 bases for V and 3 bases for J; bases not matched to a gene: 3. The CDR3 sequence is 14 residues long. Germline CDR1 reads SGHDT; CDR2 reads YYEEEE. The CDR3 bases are TGTGCCAGCAGCTTGGGGACTAGTATCTACGAGCAGTACTTC. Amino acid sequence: CASSLGTSIYEQYF.

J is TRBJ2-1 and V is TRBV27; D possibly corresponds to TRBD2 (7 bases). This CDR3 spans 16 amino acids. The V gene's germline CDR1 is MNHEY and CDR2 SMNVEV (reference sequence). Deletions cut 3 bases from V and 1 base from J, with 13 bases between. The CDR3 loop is CASSFTAGASYNEQFF. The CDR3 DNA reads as TGTGCCAGCAGTTTTACGGCGGGGGCATCCTACAATGAGCAGTTCTTC.

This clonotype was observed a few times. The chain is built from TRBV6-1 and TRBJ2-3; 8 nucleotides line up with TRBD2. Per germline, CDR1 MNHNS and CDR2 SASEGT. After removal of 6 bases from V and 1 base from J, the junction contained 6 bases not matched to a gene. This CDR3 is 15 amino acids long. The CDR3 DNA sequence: TGTGCCAGCAGCCAGGTAGCGGGGCGCACAGATACGCAGTATTTT. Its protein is CASSQVAGRTDTQYF.

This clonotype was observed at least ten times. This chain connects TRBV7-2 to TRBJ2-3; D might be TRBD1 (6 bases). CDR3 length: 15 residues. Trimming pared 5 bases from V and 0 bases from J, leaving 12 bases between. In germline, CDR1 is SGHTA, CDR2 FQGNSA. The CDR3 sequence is CASSTGTTSTDTQYF. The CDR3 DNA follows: TGTGCCAGCAGCACCGGGACAACTAGCACAGATACGCAGTATTTT.

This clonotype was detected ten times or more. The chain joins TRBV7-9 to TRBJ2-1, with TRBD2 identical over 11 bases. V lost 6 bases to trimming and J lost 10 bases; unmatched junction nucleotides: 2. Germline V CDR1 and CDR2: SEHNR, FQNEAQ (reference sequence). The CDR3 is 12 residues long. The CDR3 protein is CASSSGGVEQFF. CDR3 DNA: TGTGCCAGCAGTAGCGGGGGGGTCGAGCAGTTCTTC.

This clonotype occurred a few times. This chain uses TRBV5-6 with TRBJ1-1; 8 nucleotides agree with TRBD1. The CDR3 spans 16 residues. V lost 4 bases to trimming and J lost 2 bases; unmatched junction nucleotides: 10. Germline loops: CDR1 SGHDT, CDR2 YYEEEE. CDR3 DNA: TGTGCCAGCAGCCTACGGACAGGGAGCGTTAACACTGAAGCTTTCTTT. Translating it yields CASSLRTGSVNTEAFF.

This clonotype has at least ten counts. The CDR3 region is CASSTSGFVEQYF. As DNA, the CDR3 is TGTGCCAGCAGCACTAGTGGGTTTGTCGAGCAGTACTTC. The chain has TRBV7-2 and TRBJ2-7; perhaps TRBD2 as D (5 bases). Trimming stripped 5 bases from V and 6 bases from J, with 14 bases between. Germline lookup yields CDR1 SGHTA and CDR2 FQGNSA. The CDR3 loop spans 13 amino acids.

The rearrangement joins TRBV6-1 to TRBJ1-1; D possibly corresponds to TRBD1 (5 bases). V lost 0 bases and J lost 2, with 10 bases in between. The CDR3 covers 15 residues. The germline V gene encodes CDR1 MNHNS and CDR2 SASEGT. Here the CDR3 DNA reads TGTGCCAGCAGTGAAGCGTCGGGGCCTAACACTGAAGCTTTCTTT. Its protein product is CASSEASGPNTEAFF.

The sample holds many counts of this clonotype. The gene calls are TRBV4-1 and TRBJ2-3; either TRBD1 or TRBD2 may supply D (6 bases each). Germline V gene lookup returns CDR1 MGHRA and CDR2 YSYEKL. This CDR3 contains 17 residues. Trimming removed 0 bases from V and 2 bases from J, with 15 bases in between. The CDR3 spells CASSQDSWGALTDTQYF. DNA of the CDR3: TGCGCCAGCAGCCAAGATAGCTGGGGGGCCCTCACAGATACGCAGTATTTT.

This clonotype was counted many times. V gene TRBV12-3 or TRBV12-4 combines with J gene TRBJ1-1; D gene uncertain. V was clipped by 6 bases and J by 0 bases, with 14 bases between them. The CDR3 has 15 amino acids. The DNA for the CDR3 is TGTGCCAGCAGACCAGTAGAAAATTTGAACACTGAAGCTTTCTTT. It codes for CASRPVENLNTEAFF.

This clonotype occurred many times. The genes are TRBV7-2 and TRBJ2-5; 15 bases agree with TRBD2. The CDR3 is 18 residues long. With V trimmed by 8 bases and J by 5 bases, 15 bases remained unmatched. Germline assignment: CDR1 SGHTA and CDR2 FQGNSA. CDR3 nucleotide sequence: TGTGCCAGCGGTCCTTCCGGGACTAGCGGGGGGAATTTCGAGACCCAGTACTTC. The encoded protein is CASGPSGTSGGNFETQYF.

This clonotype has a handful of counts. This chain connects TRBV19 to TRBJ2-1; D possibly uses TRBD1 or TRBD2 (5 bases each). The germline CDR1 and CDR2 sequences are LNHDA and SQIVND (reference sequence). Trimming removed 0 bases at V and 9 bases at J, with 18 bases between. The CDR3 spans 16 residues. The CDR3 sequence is CASSIDLRGRSGEQFF. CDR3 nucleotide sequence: TGTGCCAGTAGTATAGATCTGAGGGGCCGGAGTGGTGAGCAGTTCTTC.

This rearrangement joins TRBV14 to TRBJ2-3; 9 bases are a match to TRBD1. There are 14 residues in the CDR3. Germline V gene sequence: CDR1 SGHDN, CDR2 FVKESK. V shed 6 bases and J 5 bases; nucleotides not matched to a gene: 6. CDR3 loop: CASRPTGGGDTQYF. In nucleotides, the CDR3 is TGTGCCAGCAGACCGACAGGGGGAGGAGATACGCAGTATTTT.

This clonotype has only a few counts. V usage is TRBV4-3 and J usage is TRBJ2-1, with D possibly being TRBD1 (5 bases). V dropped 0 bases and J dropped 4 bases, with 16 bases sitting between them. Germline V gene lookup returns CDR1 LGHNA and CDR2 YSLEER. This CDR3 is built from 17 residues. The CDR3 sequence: CASSQDRGGAAYNEQFF. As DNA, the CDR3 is TGCGCCAGCAGCCAAGATAGGGGCGGCGCAGCTTACAATGAGCAGTTCTTC.

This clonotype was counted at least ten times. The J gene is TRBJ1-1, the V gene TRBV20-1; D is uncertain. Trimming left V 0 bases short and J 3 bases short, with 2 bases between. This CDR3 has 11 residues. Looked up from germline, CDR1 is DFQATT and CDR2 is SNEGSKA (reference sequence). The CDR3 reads CSARDYTEAFF. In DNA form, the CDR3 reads TGCAGTGCTAGAGATTACACTGAAGCTTTCTTT.

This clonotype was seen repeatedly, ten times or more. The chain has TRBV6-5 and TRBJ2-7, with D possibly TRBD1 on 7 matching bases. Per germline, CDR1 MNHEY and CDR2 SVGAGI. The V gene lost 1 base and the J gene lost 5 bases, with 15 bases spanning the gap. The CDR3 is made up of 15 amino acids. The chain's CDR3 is CASSYLGQGGHEQYF. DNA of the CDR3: TGTGCCAGCAGTTACTTAGGGCAGGGGGGCCACGAGCAGTACTTC.

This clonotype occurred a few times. The CDR3 sequence is CASSLETGYTEAFF. In DNA, the CDR3 is TGTGCCAGCAGCTTAGAGACAGGGTACACTGAAGCTTTCTTT. This sequence joins TRBV13 and TRBJ1-1; TRBD1 matches 7 bases. The length of the CDR3 is 14 residues. Trimming took 1 base from V and 3 from J; bases not matched to a gene: 2. The germline gives CDR1 PRHDT, CDR2 FYEKMQ (reference sequence).

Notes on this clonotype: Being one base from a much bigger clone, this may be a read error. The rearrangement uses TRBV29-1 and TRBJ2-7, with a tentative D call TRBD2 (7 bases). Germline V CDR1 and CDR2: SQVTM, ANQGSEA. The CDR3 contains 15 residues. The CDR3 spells CSVGGGGANSFEQYF. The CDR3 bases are TGCAGCGTTGGAGGGGGGGGGGCCAACTCCTTCGAGCAGTACTTC.

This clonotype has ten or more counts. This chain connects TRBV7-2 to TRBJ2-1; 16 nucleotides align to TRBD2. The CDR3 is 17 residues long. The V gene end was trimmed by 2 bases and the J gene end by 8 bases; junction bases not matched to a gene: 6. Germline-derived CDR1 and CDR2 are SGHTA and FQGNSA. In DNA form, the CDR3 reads TGTGCCAGCAGCTTACCGGGACTAGCGGGGGGGCCTGATGAGCAGTTCTTC. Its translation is CASSLPGLAGGPDEQFF.

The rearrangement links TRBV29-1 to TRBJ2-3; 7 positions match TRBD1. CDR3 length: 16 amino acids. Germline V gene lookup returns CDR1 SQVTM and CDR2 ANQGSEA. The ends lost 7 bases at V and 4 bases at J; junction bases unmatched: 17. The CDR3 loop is CSAWTHRDRRPDTQYF. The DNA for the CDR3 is TGCAGCGCCTGGACTCACCGGGACAGACGACCAGATACGCAGTATTTT.

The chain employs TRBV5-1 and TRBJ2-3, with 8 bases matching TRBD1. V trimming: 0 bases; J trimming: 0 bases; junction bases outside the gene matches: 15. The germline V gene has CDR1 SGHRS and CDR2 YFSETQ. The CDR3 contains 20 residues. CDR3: CASSLVPGQVVPSSTDTQYF. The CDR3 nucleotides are TGCGCCAGCAGCTTGGTACCGGGACAGGTAGTACCATCTAGCACAGATACGCAGTATTTT.

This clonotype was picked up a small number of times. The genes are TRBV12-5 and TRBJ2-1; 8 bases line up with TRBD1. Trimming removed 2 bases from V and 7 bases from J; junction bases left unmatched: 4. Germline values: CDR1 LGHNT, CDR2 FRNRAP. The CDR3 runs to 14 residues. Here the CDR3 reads CASGLQGAINEQFF. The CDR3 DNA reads TGTGCTAGTGGTTTGCAGGGGGCAATTAATGAGCAGTTCTTC.

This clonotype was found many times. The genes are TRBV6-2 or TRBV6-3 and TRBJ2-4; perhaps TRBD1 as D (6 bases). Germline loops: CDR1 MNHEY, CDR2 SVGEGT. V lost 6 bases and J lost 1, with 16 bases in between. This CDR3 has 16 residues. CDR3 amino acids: CASRATGTLAKNIQYF. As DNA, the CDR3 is TGTGCCAGCAGAGCCACAGGGACGCTTGCCAAAAACATTCAGTACTTC.

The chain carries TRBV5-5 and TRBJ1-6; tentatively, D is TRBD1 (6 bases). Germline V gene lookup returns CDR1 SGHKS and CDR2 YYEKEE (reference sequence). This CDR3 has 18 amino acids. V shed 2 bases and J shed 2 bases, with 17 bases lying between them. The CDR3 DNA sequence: TGTGCCAGCAGCTTATTAAGGAGTCGGGGGCCCTATAATTCACCCCTCCACTTT. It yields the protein CASSLLRSRGPYNSPLHF.

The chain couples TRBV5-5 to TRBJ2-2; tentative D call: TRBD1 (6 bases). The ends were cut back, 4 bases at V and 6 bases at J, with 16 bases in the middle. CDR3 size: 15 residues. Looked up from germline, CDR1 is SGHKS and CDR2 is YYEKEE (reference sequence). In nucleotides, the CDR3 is TGTGCCAGCAGCACCTATCAGGGGATCCCCGGGGAGCTGTTTTTT. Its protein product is CASSTYQGIPGELFF.